The present T cell receptor (beta chain) was sequenced within a study of cytomegalovirus exposure and HLA in healthy donors. The PCR was carried out with 60 Vbeta primers and 13 Jbeta primers. Per the original methods: Later, an analysis found approximately 80 million unique TCR beta chains, and approximately 10 million of these were shared. TCRdb's copy holds only in-frame clones and misses some; the assay was immunoSEQ multiplex PCR. V and J calls and clone size follow that table, whereas D and trimming were derived from the DNA. The data show tens of thousands of clones, 45% to 55% seen once. This CDR3 is 15 amino acids long. After removal of 0 bases from V and 5 bases from J, the junction contained 4 bases not matched to a gene. Germline CDR1 and CDR2: MRHNA and SNTAGT.

This receptor was taken from a woman aged 40 to 49 in good health and CMV-seropositive. The chain joins TRBV6-4 to TRBJ1-5, with 7 positions matching TRBD1. What was sequenced was PBMCs. CDR3 sequence: CASSDSMQGDQPQHF. The CDR3 DNA reads TGTGCCAGCAGTGACTCGATGCAGGGGGATCAGCCCCAGCATTTT.